The entry below describes one TCR beta chain. The germline V and J ends were trimmed by 4 bases and 4 bases, with 8 bases remaining between them. The CDR3 loop spans 13 amino acids. From germline, CDR1 is MGHDK and CDR2 SYGVNS. The data were taken from a study of technical replicates of blood from a few donors. Produced via immunoSEQ multiplex PCR; TCRdb's table is partial and in-frame only. Of some 98,000 clones listed, about 94% are singletons. Input material: T cells isolated from PBMCs. The chain employs TRBV25-1 and TRBJ1-5; D is undetermined. This receptor was identified in a human donor in good health. The DNA for the CDR3 is TGTGCCAGCAGTGGCAGCGCGAATCAGCCCCAGCATTTT. Amino acids: CASSGSANQPQHF.